A selection of T cell receptor beta chains follows, all from one sample in a study of PD-L1 blockade in urothelial cancer. Sequenced by immunoSEQ multiplex PCR; TCRdb stores in-frame clones only, minus some. Seen here are over 75,000 clones, about 84% observed once, and the top ten hold roughly 14%. The sample was PBMCs, taken around atezolizumab (anti-PD-L1) treatment. These receptors were taken from a man between 60 and 75 years old with urothelial cancer. CDR3s include the opening cysteine and the closing phenylalanine or tryptophan. The D gene is left open where the match is weak. Clone size, where shown, is once, few, many, or a class for clones that have expanded.

D | J | size | V | CDR3 | DNA
TRBD1 | TRBJ2-7 | few | TRBV2 | CASSRDRSSYEQYF | TGTGCCAGCAGTAGGGACAGGAGCTCCTACGAGCAGTACTTC
TRBD2 | TRBJ2-1 | NA | TRBV30 | CACKSGASSYNEQFF | TGTGCCTGTAAAAGCGGGGCCTCTTCCTACAATGAGCAGTTCTTC
NA | TRBJ1-2 | NA | TRBV11-2 | CASSFGGGGYGYTF | TGTGCCAGCAGCTTCGGGGGAGGAGGCTATGGCTACACCTTC
NA | TRBJ1-1 | NA | TRBV6-1 | CASTPRIRGGTEAFF | TGTGCCAGCACCCCGCGGATCCGGGGAGGAACTGAAGCTTTCTTT
TRBD1 | TRBJ2-3 | once | TRBV29-1 | CSVELTGVLVDTQYF | TGCAGCGTTGAATTGACAGGGGTTTTGGTGGATACGCAGTATTTT
NA | TRBJ2-1 | NA | TRBV27 | CASSFRANNEQFF | TGTGCCAGCAGTTTCAGGGCGAACAATGAGCAGTTCTTC
NA | TRBJ1-3 | NA | TRBV6-6 | CASSYTGGSGNTIYF | TGTGCCAGCAGTTACACGGGGGGCTCTGGAAACACCATATATTTT
NA | TRBJ2-1 | once | TRBV7-6 | CASSSGYNEQFF | TGTGCCAGCAGCAGCGGGTACAATGAGCAGTTCTTC
NA | TRBJ1-5 | NA | TRBV4-2 | CASSQVGDQPQHF | TGTGCCAGCAGCCAAGTCGGGGATCAGCCCCAGCATTTT
NA | TRBJ1-2 | NA | TRBV7-9 | CASSLAGLANYGYTF | TGTGCCAGCAGCTTAGCCGGGTTGGCCAACTATGGCTACACCTTC
NA | TRBJ1-2 | NA | TRBV6-1 | CASSGGTTLHYGYTF | TGTGCCAGCAGTGGGGGGACAACACTTCACTATGGCTACACCTTC
TRBD1 | TRBJ1-2 | NA | TRBV10-3 | CAISTGAGYTF | TGTGCCATCAGTACAGGGGCTGGCTACACCTTC
TRBD2 | TRBJ2-7 | NA | TRBV11-2 | CASSFSGLAEGREQYF | TGTGCCAGCAGCTTCTCGGGACTAGCGGAGGGACGCGAGCAGTACTTC
NA | TRBJ1-5 | NA | TRBV30 | CAWSPGLSRGMTNQPQHF | TGTGCCTGGAGCCCTGGCCTCTCTCGGGGAATGACCAATCAGCCCCAGCATTTT
TRBD2 | TRBJ2-1 | NA | TRBV7-9 | CASSNVGLLKGMQFF | TGTGCCAGCAGCAATGTGGGACTACTTAAAGGGATGCAGTTCTTC
NA | TRBJ1-2 | once | TRBV11-2 | CASSLTGRWDGYTF | TGTGCCAGCAGCTTAACGGGTCGCTGGGATGGCTACACCTTC
NA | TRBJ1-2 | NA | TRBV30 | CAWKDSGYTF | TGTGCCTGGAAGGACAGCGGCTACACCTTC
TRBD2 | TRBJ2-7 | NA | TRBV29-1 | CSVYALAGIGFSYEQYF | TGCAGCGTTTATGCCTTAGCGGGAATAGGATTTTCCTACGAGCAGTACTTC
NA | TRBJ2-3 | NA | TRBV7-9 | CASSPGAGSTDTQYF | TGTGCCAGCAGCCCAGGCGCGGGGAGCACAGATACGCAGTATTTT
NA | TRBJ1-4 | NA | TRBV5-1 | CASSTMDGHNEKLFF | TGCGCCAGCAGCACAATGGACGGACACAATGAAAAACTGTTTTTT
TRBD1 | TRBJ2-2 | NA | TRBV9 | CASSPDLRGLYSGELFF | TGTGCCAGCAGCCCCGATCTTAGGGGGCTTTACTCCGGGGAGCTGTTTTTT
NA | TRBJ1-6 | once | TRBV30 | CAWRKIGLRKDSGLHF | TGTGCCTGGAGGAAGATTGGTTTAAGGAAGGACTCAGGCCTCCACTTT
NA | TRBJ2-5 | NA | TRBV5-4 | CASSQGSRETQYF | TGTGCCAGCAGCCAGGGGTCTCGAGAGACCCAGTACTTC
TRBD1 | TRBJ2-7 | NA | TRBV6-5 | CASSPDRDRVYEQYF | TGTGCCAGCAGCCCAGACCGGGACAGGGTCTACGAGCAGTACTTC
TRBD1 | TRBJ2-3 | NA | TRBV18 | CASSPDRTDTQYF | TGTGCCAGCTCACCGGACAGGACAGATACGCAGTATTTT
NA | TRBJ1-1 | NA | TRBV19 | CASSIVMRGKAFF | TGTGCCAGTAGTATAGTGATGCGGGGGAAAGCTTTCTTT
NA | TRBJ1-1 | NA | TRBV28 | CASRARGQLNTEAFF | TGTGCCAGCAGAGCCCGAGGGCAGCTGAACACTGAAGCTTTCTTT
NA | TRBJ2-3 | once | TRBV2 | CASSEGASISTDTQYF | TGTGCCAGCAGTGAAGGAGCGTCAATTAGCACAGATACGCAGTATTTT
NA | TRBJ2-7 | NA | TRBV19 | CASSIRGVYEQYF | TGTGCCAGTAGTATACGGGGAGTCTACGAGCAGTACTTC
TRBD2 | TRBJ2-7 | NA | TRBV19 | CASSIQQRGWDEQYF | TGTGCCAGTAGTATTCAACAGCGGGGGTGGGACGAGCAGTACTTC
TRBD2 | TRBJ2-5 | NA | TRBV4-2 | CASSHERGGGETQYF | TGTGCCAGCAGCCACGAGCGGGGGGGAGGAGAGACCCAGTACTTC
TRBD1 | TRBJ1-5 | NA | TRBV28 | CASSSQDRSNQPQHF | TGTGCCAGCAGTTCACAGGACAGGAGCAATCAGCCCCAGCATTTT
NA | TRBJ1-3 | once | TRBV11-2 | CASSPRALPAGNTIYF | TGTGCCAGCAGCCCCAGGGCTCTTCCGGCTGGAAACACCATATATTTT
TRBD2 | TRBJ2-1 | NA | TRBV4-1 | CASSQGTLAGAHNEQFF | TGCGCCAGCAGCCAAGGAACACTAGCGGGGGCCCACAATGAGCAGTTCTTC
TRBD2 | TRBJ2-5 | NA | TRBV25-1 | CASRRLAGQETQYF | TGTGCCAGCAGAAGACTAGCGGGGCAAGAGACCCAGTACTTC